These 11 T cell receptor beta chains share one sample of origin, sequenced in a study of TIL therapy for anti-PD-1-resistant metastatic lung cancer. Sequencing used immunoSEQ v3. Clones were read by immunoSEQ multiplex PCR, and TCRdb kept only the in-frame ones, dropping some. This table has 15,000 to 20,000 clones, roughly four fifths appearing once. Described time point: pre-treatment sample, taken before nivolumab and TIL therapy. Sample: blood, taken at baseline. The origin of the receptors is a person aged 25 to 85 with non-small cell lung cancer.

Only a few counts were recorded for this clone. Sequence at one end of the junction differs from germline and may be a read error. This chain connects TRBV28 to TRBJ1-6, with 7 bases aligning to TRBD1. From germline, CDR1 is MDHEN and CDR2 SYDVKM. CDR3 length equals 14 residues. CDR3 DNA sequence: TGTGCCAGCAGCCTTTACCTTGTCGGGACAGCCTTTTCTTTT. It encodes CASSLYLVGTAFSF.

This clone was detected once. The J gene is TRBJ1-6, the V gene TRBV19, with D unresolved. Deletions cut 7 bases from V and 0 bases from J, with 10 bases between. The CDR3 runs to 15 residues. Germline V lookup: CDR1 LNHDA, CDR2 SQIVND (reference sequence). The CDR3 coding sequence is TGTGCCAGTATCACCTCGAGCTCCTATAATTCACCCCTCCACTTT. Translating it yields CASITSSSYNSPLHF.

The CDR3 coding sequence is TGTGCCAGTATTGGGAGACCCCTACTAACGGAGACCCAGTACTTC. Translated, it gives CASIGRPLLTETQYF. The J gene is TRBJ2-5, the V gene TRBV19, with D perhaps matching TRBD2 (5 bases). Trimming left V 7 bases short and J 5 bases short, with 20 bases between. The CDR3 spans 15 residues. Germline V gives CDR1 LNHDA, CDR2 SQIVND (reference sequence).

Concerning this clone itself: Mismatch with germline at one junction end may stem from a read error. The chain recombines TRBV5-6 with TRBJ1-1; D remains ambiguous. The germline V gene has CDR1 SGHDT and CDR2 YYEEEE. The CDR3 is 16 residues long. The CDR3 nucleotides are TGTGCCAGCAGCTTGGGGTTAGGAGGGATGAAGACTGAAGCTTTCTTT. Residues: CASSLGLGGMKTEAFF.

V usage is TRBV7-6 and J usage is TRBJ2-5, with D possibly being TRBD1 or TRBD2 (7 bases each). Trimming stripped 4 bases from V and 5 bases from J, with 29 bases between. From germline, CDR1 is SGHVS and CDR2 FNYEAQ. The CDR3 totals 19 residues. The CDR3 here is CASSSRLRAGRQGGETQYF. The CDR3 DNA follows: TGTGCCAGCAGCTCTCGTTTGCGAGCGGGACGTCAGGGGGGCGAGACCCAGTACTTC. Combining the CDR3 with reference TRBV7-6 and TRBJ2-5 gives the whole variable domain GAGVSQSPRYKVTKRGQDVALRCDPISGHVSLYWYRQALGQGPEFLTYFNYEAQQDKSGLPNDRFSAERPEGSISTLTIQRTEQRDSAMYRCASSSRLRAGRQGGETQYFGPGTRLLVL.

This chain links TRBV4-1 with TRBJ2-1; the D gene is possibly TRBD1 (5 bases). Trimming removed 0 bases from V and 7 bases from J, with 16 bases in between. Germline assignment: CDR1 MGHRA and CDR2 YSYEKL. The CDR3 runs to 16 residues. The CDR3 loop is CASSQEFGQGVNEQFF. CDR3 DNA sequence: TGCGCCAGCAGCCAAGAATTCGGGCAGGGCGTAAATGAGCAGTTCTTC.

The chain has TRBV19 and TRBJ1-3, with D uncertain. The CDR3 sequence is 15 residues long. Germline CDR1 LNHDA, CDR2 SQIVND (reference sequence). Trimming stripped 6 bases from V and 0 bases from J, with 12 bases between. In nucleotides, the CDR3 is TGTGCCAGTAGGCTGGACGGGAGCTCTGGAAACACCATATATTTT. As protein: CASRLDGSSGNTIYF. Supplemented by reference TRBV19 and TRBJ1-3, the full variable domain reads DGGITQSPKYLFRKEGQNVTLSCEQNLNHDAMYWYRQDPGQGLRLIYYSQIVNDFQKGDIAEGYSVSREKKESFPLTVTSAQKNPTAFYLCASRLDGSSGNTIYFGEGSWLTVV.

The chain combines TRBV10-3 with TRBJ2-2; no firm D call. The germline V gene encodes CDR1 ENHRY and CDR2 SYGVKD. V was clipped by 0 bases and J by 3 bases, with 2 bases between them. CDR3 length: 13 residues. The CDR3, as DNA: TGTGCCATCAGTGAGTCGTACACCGGGGAGCTGTTTTTT. Translated: CAISESYTGELFF.

CDR3 DNA sequence: TGTGCCAGCAGCTTAGCTGGGGGAGGTGGAAACACCATATATTTT. Translation gives CASSLAGGGGNTIYF. The rearrangement uses TRBV7-9 and TRBJ1-3; D perhaps matches TRBD1 (5 bases). Germline V lookup: CDR1 SEHNR, CDR2 FQNEAQ (reference sequence). Trimming left V 0 bases short and J 3 bases short, with 9 bases between. The CDR3 extends over 15 amino acids.

This clone was seen just once. This chain uses TRBV7-3 with TRBJ2-5; a possible D gene is TRBD2 (7 bases). CDR3 size: 16 residues. The V end was cut by 5 bases, the J end by 4 bases, with 20 bases between. Germline values: CDR1 SGHTA, CDR2 FQGTGA. CDR3 nucleotide sequence: TGTGCCAGCAGCCCCTGGGGGGGGCGCCCCGGAGAGACCCAGTACTTC. The encoded protein is CASSPWGGRPGETQYF.

This clone was counted a single time. The rearrangement links TRBV4-3 to TRBJ1-2, with 7 bases identical to TRBD1. The ends lost 3 bases at V and 8 bases at J; junction bases unmatched: 3. This CDR3 is built from 12 residues. The germline CDR1 and CDR2 sequences are LGHNA and YSLEER. The CDR3 region has the DNA TGCGCCAGCAGCCAGCAGGGGGTCGGCTACACCTTC. Translation gives CASSQQGVGYTF.